This entry is about one T cell receptor beta chain. Its antigen remains unidentified. No clone much larger than this one lies a single base away; base qualities are absent. The CDR3 has 12 amino acids, counting the end cysteine and phenylalanine. Left in the record is the CDR3 DNA by itself, 36 bases read in frame from the first base. In the germline V gene, CDR1 corresponds to MNHEY and CDR2 to SVGAGI. Deletion took 7 bases off V and 2 bases off J, with a span of 6 bases between the germline ends. The data were taken from a study of cytomegalovirus exposure and HLA in healthy donors (TCRdb year 2017). About the study as a whole: An earlier analysis of roughly 500 of the donors reported about 300 Gb of sequence data and 117 million unique TCR beta sequences obtained from 180 million or so T cells. The later analysis used no new phenotypic data to find candidate immune exposures, relying instead on TCR beta sequences and their occurrence across donors. Of the 350 to 450 genotyped donors, over 65% fell in the genetic ancestry cluster associated with self-reported Caucasian donors. Class I and class II HLA loci were covered by the typing at four-digit resolution. A separate validation cohort of some 130 different subjects was used in addition to the roughly 640-subject first cohort. An early release that covered roughly 600 HLA-typed donors contained approximately 290 gigabases of sequencing data and around 80 million unique TCR sequences. To study patterns of TCR occurrence, a later analysis re-analyzed previously published TCR beta repertoires from several hundred donors and added high-resolution HLA genotyping. Roughly 5 DR-DQ haplotypes were handled as single units for association and clustering, since linkage in the cohort was strong. On average, over 200,000 unique TCR beta nucleotide sequences were sequenced per donor among 300 to 500 genotyped donors of the cohort, with 15% to 20% of those sequences being non-productive. The number of typed donors differed by locus: about 620-630 for A, B, C, DRB1 and DQB1; about 520 for DQA1; around 580 for DPA1; and roughly 470 for DPB1. Every discovery cohort repertoire had been produced on one sequencing platform. An earlier analysis of fewer than 750 of the donors used high-throughput TCR beta sequencing to judge whether each TCR beta V gene segment behaved as functional or pseudogenic. The study aimed to test whether signatures of past pathogen exposure could be identified by cataloging public T cell receptors. The study profiled the T cell repertoires of 500 to 800 subjects by immunosequencing and related them to cytomegalovirus serostatus. The study combined high-throughput TCR immunosequencing, statistical association of individual TCRs with disease status, and machine learning to predict cytomegalovirus infection status. Genome-wide SNP genotypes for about 65% of the 666 donors were used in a later genetic analysis, which treated that subset as a discovery cohort. Donor age, sex, ethnicity and CMV serostatus were compiled alongside the repertoire data.

The receptor library was made with the immunoSEQ multiplex PCR assay. For the multiplex PCR, a mixture combining 60 forward primers for TCR Vbeta segments and 13 reverse primers for TCR Jbeta segments was used. Amplification of the CDR3 region of rearranged TCR beta genes was performed with a multiplex PCR assay on genomic DNA. Amplified TCR beta libraries were sequenced as 87-base-pair reads on the Illumina HiSeq System. As for the authors' bioinformatics: A later analysis counted around 72 million unique TCR beta chains across the 650 to 800 repertoires, and some 12 million of these chains were shared by at least two donors. Raw reads were error-corrected and collapsed into unique sequences by a nearest-neighbor algorithm in which closely related sequences were merged to remove PCR and sequencing errors. To assign V, D and J gene segments, CDR3 sequences were aligned to IMGT reference sequences. For a sequence to be retained, a match of at least six nucleotides to both a V gene segment and a J gene segment was required. Rearrangements were called productive when the CDR3 lacked stop codons and stayed in frame with V and J; all others were non-productive. CDR3 was defined according to IMGT convention as the region running from the second conserved V-encoded cysteine to the conserved J-encoded phenylalanine. In an earlier analysis of approximately 500 of the donors, sequences lacking an unambiguous match to a single V gene segment were excluded. In an earlier analysis of a few hundred of the donors, V segments were called functional above 56.7% productive rearrangements and were called segregating when the between-donor standard deviation exceeded 5%. A statistical classification framework was built for diagnosing cytomegalovirus status from the catalog of TCR beta chain sequences. In a later analysis, V and J genes were assigned by comparing TCR nucleotide sequences against IMGT/GENE-DB human TR gene sequences. In a later analysis, CDR3 sequences and most-parsimonious VDJ recombination scenarios were assigned using the TCRdist pipeline. A later analysis defined each TCR beta chain by its CDR3 amino acid sequence plus V-gene family, and excluded reads lacking a unique V-gene family. To address suspected cross-contamination and a sequencing artifact, a later analysis removed roughly 580 highly shared, low-generation-probability nucleotide sequences. In a later analysis, a clonal expansion index was calculated for each public chain from normalized within-repertoire ranks of inferred template counts. A later analysis computed generation probabilities with a VDJ recombination model fitted to out-of-frame rearrangements, and checked the results against IGoR. In a later analysis, hypergeometric tests were used to score TCR-TCR, TCR-HLA and TCR-CMV co-occurrence, with a repertoire-size bias correction applied to TCR pairs. False discovery rates were estimated in a later analysis by permuting HLA or CMV assignments 20 times. In a later analysis, co-occurring TCRs were grouped using DBSCAN, and TCRdist sequence similarity was added for clustering within HLA-allele-positive subsets. Repertoires with fewer than 30,000 or more than 120,000 public chains were left out of co-occurrence clustering, as were five repertoires with anomalous nucleotide sharing. TCRdb limited this immuneACCESS table to in-frame rearrangements with V and J called. A share of clones is missing; checked studies link under half to unresolved V genes, and the rest is unexplained. From that table come the V and J calls and clone size; the DNA was used to work out D and trimming. This sample comprises under 150,000 clones, roughly three quarters of them detected only once. Over 3% of the sample is taken by the ten largest.

The study at large found these results: A further reported finding was that TCR beta sequences accurately predicted the HLA-A and HLA-B alleles for most subjects in the first cohort. A group of highly shared sequence variants was considered likely to be a technical artifact of the sequencing pipeline. In a later analysis, the rate of TCR association differed among HLA loci, with DRB1 alleles having the most associated TCRs and HLA-C alleles having the fewest. Immune exposure information for the cohort was limited to CMV serostatus. Assigning TCR associations to individual alleles was difficult when HLA alleles, especially DR and DQ, strongly co-occurred. A few of the identified cytomegalovirus-associated TCR beta chains were confirmed in vitro to be specific for cytomegalovirus antigens. The cohort was sequenced for TCR beta chains only, and without alpha or paired-chain data the features that could be detected were limited. In a later analysis, most CMV-associated TCR beta chains were found to appear HLA-restricted, with HLA associations seemingly driven largely by CMV exposure. A later analysis found that HLA-associated TCR beta chains were more clonally expanded and had lower generation probabilities than equally common non-associated chains. Presence/absence analyses assumed roughly uniform sequencing depth across donors, an assumption that may not hold. Most TCR sequences were observed very rarely across donors, whereas some public TCRs were present in many individuals. The study listed 150 to 200 TCR beta chains as associated with cytomegalovirus. According to a later analysis, parvovirus B19, influenza, CMV and Epstein-Barr virus appeared linked to several top co-occurrence clusters. Compared with the roughly 670-donor mean, donors in an Asian-associated ancestry cluster had fewer N-insertions in productive TCRs, according to a later genetic analysis. Because HLA typing was unavailable for some donors at each locus, only the typed subset was used in association tests. Correlated functional status among segregating V segments might be attributable to linkage disequilibrium, but an unknown experimental factor could not be ruled out. It was suggested by the authors that the approach could potentially be generalized to other disease states and immunological phenotypes. V-gene and J-gene trimming of TCR beta chains was associated with a missense DCLRE1C variant in a later genetic analysis, and the association was replicated in an independent cohort. Because counts were too low, 15 to 20 rarely observed V segments, including chromosome 9 orphons, were excluded from the earlier analysis of under 650 of the donors. The 87-base-pair reads could not distinguish some IMGT-functional V segments, including TRBV6-2 and TRBV6-3, so those segments were excluded. In an earlier analysis of around 500 of the donors, most TCR beta V segments appeared in productive rearrangements about 90% or about 30% of the time, broadly matching IMGT annotations. In both the original and validation cohorts, the classifier was reported to diagnose cytomegalovirus status with high specificity and sensitivity. In a later analysis, around 15,000 TCR beta sequences were associated with specific HLA alleles at a false discovery rate of 0.05.

The cohort consisted of approximately 670 healthy bone marrow donors. All cohort members were sampled while nominally healthy, although unrecorded immune exposures were likely present. The donor was CMV seronegative and was included in the group of 352 seronegative cohort members. A peripheral blood sample was provided by each donor, and peripheral blood mononuclear cells were used for TCR beta sequencing. Genomic DNA was extracted from the blood cell samples with the Qiagen DNeasy Blood Extraction Kit. This receptor was obtained from a female donor in good health and CMV-seronegative. The sequenced sample consisted of PBMCs. The chain employs TRBV6-5 and TRBJ1-5; no D gene can be assigned with confidence. The CDR3 protein: CASTQGNQPQHF. In nucleotides, the sequence is TGTGCCAGCACCCAGGGCAATCAGCCCCAGCATTTT.